Given below is one T cell receptor beta chain in context. Germline V gene lookup returns CDR1 PRHDT and CDR2 FYEKMQ (reference sequence). The V end lost 5 bases, the J end lost 8 bases, and 15 bases lay between the germline ends. CDR3 length: 13 amino acids. This record belongs to a study of blood T cell repertoires in COVID-19. Study details: COVID-19 samples collected from the United States, Italy and Spain covered acute and convalescent phases. PBMCs, B-cell-depleted T cells, or T cells provided the cDNA or gDNA that made up the material.

Original analysis: The assay estimated nucleated cells by amplifying reference gene primers. Produced via immunoSEQ multiplex PCR; TCRdb's table is partial and in-frame only. The V and J calls and clone size are taken from that table; D and trimming were inferred from the DNA. The sample records some 130,000 clones, about 70% being singletons. Sequencing input: peripheral blood. The genes are TRBV13 and TRBJ1-2, with D maybe TRBD1 (6 bases). The origin of this receptor is a woman aged 70-85 years with acute or convalescent COVID-19. The CDR3 protein is CASSLQGVRGYTF. The DNA of the CDR3 is TGTGCCAGCAGCCTACAGGGTGTAAGGGGCTACACCTTC.